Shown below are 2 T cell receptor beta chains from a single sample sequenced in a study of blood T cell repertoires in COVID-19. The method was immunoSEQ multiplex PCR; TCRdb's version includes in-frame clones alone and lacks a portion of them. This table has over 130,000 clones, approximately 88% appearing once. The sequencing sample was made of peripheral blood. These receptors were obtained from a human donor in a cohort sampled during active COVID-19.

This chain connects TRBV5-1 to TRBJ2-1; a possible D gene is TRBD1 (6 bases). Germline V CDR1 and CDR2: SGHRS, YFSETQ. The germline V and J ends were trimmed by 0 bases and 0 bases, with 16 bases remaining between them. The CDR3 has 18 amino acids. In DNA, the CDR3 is TGCGCCAGCAGCTTGGGAACAGGGAACCTACGCTCCTACAATGAGCAGTTCTTC. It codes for CASSLGTGNLRSYNEQFF.

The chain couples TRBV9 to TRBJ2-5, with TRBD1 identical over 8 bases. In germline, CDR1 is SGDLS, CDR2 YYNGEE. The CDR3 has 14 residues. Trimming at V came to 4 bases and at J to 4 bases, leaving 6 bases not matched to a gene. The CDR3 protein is CASSMTGTGETQYF. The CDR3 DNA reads TGTGCCAGCAGCATGACCGGGACAGGAGAGACCCAGTACTTC.